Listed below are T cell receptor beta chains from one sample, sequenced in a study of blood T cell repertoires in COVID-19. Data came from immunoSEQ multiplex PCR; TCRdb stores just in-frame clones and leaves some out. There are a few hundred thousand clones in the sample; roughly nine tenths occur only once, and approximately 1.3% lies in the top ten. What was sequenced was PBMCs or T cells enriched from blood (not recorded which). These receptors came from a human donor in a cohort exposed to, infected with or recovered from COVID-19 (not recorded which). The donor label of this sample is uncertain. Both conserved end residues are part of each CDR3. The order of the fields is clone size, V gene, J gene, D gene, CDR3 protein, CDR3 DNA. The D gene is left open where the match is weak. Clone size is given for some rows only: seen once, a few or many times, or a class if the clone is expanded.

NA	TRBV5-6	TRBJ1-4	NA	CASSPDWGREKLFF	TGTGCCAGCAGCCCGGACTGGGGGAGGGAAAAACTGTTTTTT
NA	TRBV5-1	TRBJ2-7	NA	CASSLSSPGSNHEQYF	TGCGCCAGCAGCTTGAGTTCTCCAGGGTCCAACCACGAGCAGTACTTC
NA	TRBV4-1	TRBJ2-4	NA	CASSQDSPTIAKNIQYF	TGCGCCAGCAGCCAAGATAGCCCAACAATAGCCAAAAACATTCAGTACTTC
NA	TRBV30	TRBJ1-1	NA	CAWSDPARNRVPEAFF	TGTGCCTGGAGTGACCCTGCCCGGAACAGGGTCCCTGAAGCTTTCTTT
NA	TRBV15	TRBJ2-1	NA	CATSRVHGMDNEQFF	TGTGCCACCAGCAGAGTTCACGGGATGGACAATGAGCAGTTCTTC
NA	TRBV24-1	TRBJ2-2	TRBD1	CATSEPGQGYTGELFF	TGTGCCACCAGTGAGCCGGGACAGGGGTACACCGGGGAGCTGTTTTTT
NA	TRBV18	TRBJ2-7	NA	CASSPTTGNIGHEQYF	TGTGCCAGCTCACCGACAACAGGGAATATCGGCCACGAGCAGTACTTC
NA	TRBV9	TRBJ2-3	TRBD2	CASSPSGGVTDTQYF	TGTGCCAGCAGCCCTAGCGGGGGGGTGACAGATACGCAGTATTTT
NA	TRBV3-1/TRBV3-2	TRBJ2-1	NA	CASSQRDSYNEQFF	TGTGCCAGCAGCCAGCGGGACTCCTACAATGAGCAGTTCTTC
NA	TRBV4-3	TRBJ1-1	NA	CASSHSLQGVNTEAFF	TGCGCCAGCAGCCATTCACTACAGGGAGTGAACACTGAAGCTTTCTTT
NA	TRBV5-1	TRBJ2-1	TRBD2	CASSFSGGSYNEQFF	TGCGCCAGCAGCTTTAGCGGGGGCTCCTACAATGAGCAGTTCTTC
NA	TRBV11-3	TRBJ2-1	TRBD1	CASSLVGTDLDEQFF	TGTGCCAGCAGCTTAGTGGGGACAGACCTCGATGAGCAGTTCTTC
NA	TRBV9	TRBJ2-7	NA	CASSVAPGGREQYF	TGTGCCAGCAGCGTAGCCCCCGGGGGACGCGAGCAGTACTTC
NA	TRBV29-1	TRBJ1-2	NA	CSVPRTLGGYTF	TGCAGCGTACCCCGGACTTTGGGTGGCTACACCTTC
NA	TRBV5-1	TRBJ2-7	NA	CASSLGGWRNSYEQYF	TGCGCCAGCAGCTTGGGAGGGTGGAGGAACTCCTACGAGCAGTACTTC
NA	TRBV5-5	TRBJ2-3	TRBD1	CASSGRDSQDTQYF	TGTGCCAGCAGCGGTAGGGACAGTCAAGATACGCAGTATTTT
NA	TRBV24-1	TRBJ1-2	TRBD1	CATSTEEAGGFSYTF	TGTGCCACCTCAACAGAGGAAGCAGGGGGATTTAGCTACACCTTC
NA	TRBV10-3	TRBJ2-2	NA	CAISETVQGPNTGELFF	TGTGCCATCAGTGAAACGGTACAGGGACCGAACACCGGGGAGCTGTTTTTT
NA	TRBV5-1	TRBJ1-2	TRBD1	CASSLGQGLYGYTF	TGCGCCAGCAGCTTGGGACAGGGCCTCTATGGCTACACCTTC
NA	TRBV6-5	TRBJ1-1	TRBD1	CASSLQGGTEAFF	TGTGCCAGCAGTTTACAGGGGGGCACTGAAGCTTTCTTT
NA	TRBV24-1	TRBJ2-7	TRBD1	CATSDYTAGQGYEQYF	TGTGCCACCAGTGATTATACGGCCGGACAGGGTTACGAGCAGTACTTC
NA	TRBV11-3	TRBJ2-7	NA	CASSLGTPGEQYF	TGTGCCAGCAGCTTAGGAACCCCCGGGGAGCAGTACTTC
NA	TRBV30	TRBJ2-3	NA	CAWGDSGTAQYF	TGTGCCTGGGGGGACTCCGGGACAGCGCAGTATTTT
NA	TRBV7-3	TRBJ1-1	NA	CASSTDGNTEAFF	TGTGCCAGCAGCACAGACGGGAACACTGAAGCTTTCTTT
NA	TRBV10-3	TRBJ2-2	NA	CAIMGGWGTGELFF	TGTGCCATCATGGGCGGGTGGGGCACCGGGGAGCTGTTTTTT
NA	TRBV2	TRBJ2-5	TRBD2	CASWTSGGYETQYF	TGTGCCAGCTGGACTAGCGGGGGATATGAGACCCAGTACTTC
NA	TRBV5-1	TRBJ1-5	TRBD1	CASSLDGTDNNQPQHF	TGCGCCAGCAGCCTAGACGGGACAGATAATAATCAGCCCCAGCATTTT
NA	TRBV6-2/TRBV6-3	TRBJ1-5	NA	CASSRRGYGQPQHF	TGTGCCAGCAGTCGACGCGGGTACGGCCAGCCCCAGCATTTT
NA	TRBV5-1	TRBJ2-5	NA	CASSLVQAQETQYF	TGCGCCAGCAGCTTGGTTCAGGCCCAAGAGACCCAGTACTTC
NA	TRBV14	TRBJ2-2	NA	CASSARAGSGELFF	TGTGCCAGCAGTGCGCGGGCTGGCTCCGGGGAGCTGTTTTTT
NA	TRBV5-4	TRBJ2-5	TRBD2	CASSLERGGLETQYF	TGTGCCAGCAGCTTGGAGCGGGGGGGGCTAGAGACCCAGTACTTC
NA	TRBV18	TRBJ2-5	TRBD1	CASSPSGGGETQYF	TGTGCCAGCTCACCATCAGGGGGCGGTGAGACCCAGTACTTC
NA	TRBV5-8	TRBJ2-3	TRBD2	CASSRGVSSTDTQYF	TGTGCCAGCAGCCGGGGGGTTTCTAGCACAGATACGCAGTATTTT
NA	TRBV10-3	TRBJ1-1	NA	CAISGTAPFTNTEAFF	TGTGCCATCAGTGGGACTGCGCCTTTCACAAACACTGAAGCTTTCTTT
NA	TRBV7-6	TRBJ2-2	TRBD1	CASSLGQGGTGELFF	TGTGCCAGCAGCTTAGGACAGGGTGGGACCGGGGAGCTGTTTTTT
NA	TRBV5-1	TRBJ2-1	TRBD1	CASSLEGGPYNEQFF	TGCGCCAGCAGCTTGGAAGGGGGCCCCTACAATGAGCAGTTCTTC
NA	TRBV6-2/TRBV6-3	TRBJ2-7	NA	CASGLGQTYEQYF	TGTGCCAGCGGCCTAGGACAGACCTACGAGCAGTACTTC
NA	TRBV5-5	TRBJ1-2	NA	CASGEEGFYGYTF	TGTGCCAGCGGGGAAGAGGGCTTCTATGGCTACACCTTC
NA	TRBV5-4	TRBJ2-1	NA	CASSLKGANEQFF	TGTGCCAGCAGCTTAAAAGGGGCCAATGAGCAGTTCTTC
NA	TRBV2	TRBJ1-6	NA	CASSEEGQGYSPLHF	TGTGCCAGCAGTGAAGAAGGGCAGGGGTATTCACCCCTCCACTTT
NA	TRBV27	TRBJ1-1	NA	CATSQGRGTEAFF	TGTGCCACCTCGCAGGGTAGAGGCACTGAAGCTTTCTTT
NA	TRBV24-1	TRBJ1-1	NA	CATSDTVGTEAFF	TGTGCCACCAGTGACACCGTCGGGACTGAAGCTTTCTTT
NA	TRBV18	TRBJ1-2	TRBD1	CASTPGQDYGYTF	TGTGCCAGCACCCCGGGACAGGACTATGGCTACACCTTC
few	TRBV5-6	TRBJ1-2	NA	CASSSVGQGPENYGYTF	TGTGCCAGCAGCTCCGTTGGACAAGGGCCAGAAAACTATGGCTACACCTTC
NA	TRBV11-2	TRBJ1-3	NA	CASSADSGGNTIYF	TGTGCCAGCAGCGCCGACTCGGGTGGAAACACCATATATTTT
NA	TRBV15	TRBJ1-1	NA	CATSRDYPTEAFF	TGTGCCACCAGCAGAGATTATCCCACTGAAGCTTTCTTT
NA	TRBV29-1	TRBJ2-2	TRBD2	CSVVIAGGPRTGELFF	TGCAGCGTTGTCATTGCGGGGGGGCCGAGGACCGGGGAGCTGTTTTTT
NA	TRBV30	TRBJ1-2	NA	CAWSSRQGGDYGYTF	TGTGCCTGGAGTTCCCGGCAAGGGGGGGACTATGGCTACACCTTC
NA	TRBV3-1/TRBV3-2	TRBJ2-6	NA	CASGGFGANVLTF	TGTGCCAGCGGGGGGTTCGGGGCCAACGTCCTGACTTTC
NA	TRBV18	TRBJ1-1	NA	CASSQGGGEAFF	TGTGCCAGCTCACAAGGGGGGGGAGAGGCTTTCTTT
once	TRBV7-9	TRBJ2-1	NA	CASSLATATGGEYNEQFF	TGTGCCAGCAGCTTAGCGACTGCGACGGGGGGCGAATACAATGAGCAGTTCTTC
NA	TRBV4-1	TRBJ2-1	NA	CASSQYGLANYNEQFF	TGCGCCAGCAGCCAATACGGTCTAGCGAACTACAATGAGCAGTTCTTC
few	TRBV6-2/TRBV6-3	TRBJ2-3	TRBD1	CASSDRDRGFPDTQYF	TGTGCCAGCAGTGACCGGGACAGGGGGTTCCCAGATACGCAGTATTTT
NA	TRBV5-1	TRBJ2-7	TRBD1	CASSLGQGDDEQYF	TGCGCCAGCAGCTTAGGCCAGGGGGACGACGAGCAGTACTTC
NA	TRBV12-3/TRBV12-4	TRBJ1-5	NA	CASSLEGGPQHF	TGTGCCAGCAGCCTGGAGGGAGGGCCCCAGCATTTT